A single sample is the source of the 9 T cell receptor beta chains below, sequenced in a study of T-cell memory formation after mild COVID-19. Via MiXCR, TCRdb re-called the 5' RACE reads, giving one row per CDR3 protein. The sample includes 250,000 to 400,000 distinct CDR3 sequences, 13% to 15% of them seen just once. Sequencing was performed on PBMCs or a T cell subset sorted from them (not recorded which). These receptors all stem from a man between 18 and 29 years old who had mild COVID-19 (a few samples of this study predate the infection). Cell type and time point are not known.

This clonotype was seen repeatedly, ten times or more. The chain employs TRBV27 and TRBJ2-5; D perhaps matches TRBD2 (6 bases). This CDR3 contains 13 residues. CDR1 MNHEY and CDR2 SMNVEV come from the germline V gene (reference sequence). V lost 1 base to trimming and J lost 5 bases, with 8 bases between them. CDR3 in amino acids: CASSLYRGETQYF. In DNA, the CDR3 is TGTGCCAGCAGTTTATATCGGGGGGAGACCCAGTACTTC.

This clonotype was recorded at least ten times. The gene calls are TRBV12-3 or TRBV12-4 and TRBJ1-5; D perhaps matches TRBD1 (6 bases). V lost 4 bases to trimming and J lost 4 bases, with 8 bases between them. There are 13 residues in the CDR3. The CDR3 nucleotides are TGTGCCAGCAGTTACAGGGTAAATCAGCCCCAGCATTTT. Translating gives CASSYRVNQPQHF.

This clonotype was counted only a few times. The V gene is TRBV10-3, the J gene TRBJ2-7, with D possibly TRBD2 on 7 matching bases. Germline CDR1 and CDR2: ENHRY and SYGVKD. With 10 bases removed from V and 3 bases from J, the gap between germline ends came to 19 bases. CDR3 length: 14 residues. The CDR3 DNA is TGTGCCACCGGCGACAAGGGGGGGGACTACGAGCAGTACTTC. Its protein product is CATGDKGGDYEQYF.

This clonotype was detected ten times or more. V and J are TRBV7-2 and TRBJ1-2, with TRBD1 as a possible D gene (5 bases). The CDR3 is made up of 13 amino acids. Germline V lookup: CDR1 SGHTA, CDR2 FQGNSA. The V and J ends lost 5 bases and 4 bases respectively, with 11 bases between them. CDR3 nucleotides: TGTGCCAGCAGCCGGGACGGTGTCTATGGCTACACCTTC. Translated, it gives CASSRDGVYGYTF.

Here the CDR3 reads CASGRNEKLFF. As DNA, the CDR3 is TGTGCCAGCGGTAGAAATGAAAAACTGTTTTTT. The chain carries TRBV25-1 and TRBJ1-4; D unresolved. This CDR3 region has 11 residues. V lost 8 bases and J lost 5, with 6 bases in between. Germline V gene data show CDR1 as MGHDK and CDR2 as SYGVNS.

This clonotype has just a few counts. The CDR3 is CASSLRGGGTEAFF. CDR3 coding DNA: TGTGCCAGCAGCTTACGGGGGGGCGGCACTGAAGCTTTCTTT. The chain links TRBV7-3 to TRBJ1-1; D is perhaps TRBD1 (6 bases). V gave up 2 bases and J gave up 4 bases, with 11 bases separating them. This CDR3 has 14 amino acids. Looked up from germline, CDR1 is SGHTA and CDR2 is FQGTGA.

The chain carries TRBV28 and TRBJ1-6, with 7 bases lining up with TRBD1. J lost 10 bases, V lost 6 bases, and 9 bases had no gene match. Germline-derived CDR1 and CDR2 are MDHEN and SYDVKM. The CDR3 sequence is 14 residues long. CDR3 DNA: TGTGCCAGCAGCCCTGGACAGGCTCGATCACCCCTCCACTTT. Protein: CASSPGQARSPLHF.

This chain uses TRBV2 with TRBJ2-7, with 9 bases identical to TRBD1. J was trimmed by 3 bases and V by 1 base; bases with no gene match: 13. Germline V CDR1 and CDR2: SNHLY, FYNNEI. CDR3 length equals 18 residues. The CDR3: CASSEVWSFRDRDYEQYF. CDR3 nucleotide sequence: TGTGCCAGCAGTGAAGTCTGGTCCTTCCGGGACAGGGACTACGAGCAGTACTTC.

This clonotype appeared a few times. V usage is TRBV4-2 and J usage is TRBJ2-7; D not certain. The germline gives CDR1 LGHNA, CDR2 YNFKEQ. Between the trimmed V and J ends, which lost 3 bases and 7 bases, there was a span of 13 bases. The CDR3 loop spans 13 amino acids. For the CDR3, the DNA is TGTGCCAGCAGCCATCCCAGGATAGAGGAGCAGTACTTC. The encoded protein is CASSHPRIEEQYF.